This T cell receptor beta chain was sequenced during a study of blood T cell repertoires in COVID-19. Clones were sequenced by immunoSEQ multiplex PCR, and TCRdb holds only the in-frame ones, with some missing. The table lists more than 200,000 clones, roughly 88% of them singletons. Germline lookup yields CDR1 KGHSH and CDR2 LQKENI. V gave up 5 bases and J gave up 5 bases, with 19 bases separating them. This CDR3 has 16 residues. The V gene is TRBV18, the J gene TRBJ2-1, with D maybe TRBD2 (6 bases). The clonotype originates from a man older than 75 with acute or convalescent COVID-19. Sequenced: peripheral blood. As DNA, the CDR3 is TGTGCCAGCTCAGTGTTCGGGGGAGGAGGGGACAATGAGCAGTTCTTC. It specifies CASSVFGGGGDNEQFF.